The entry below describes one T cell receptor beta chain. V shed 4 bases, J shed 4 bases, and the junction held 13 bases outside the gene matches. The CDR3 length is 17 residues. Germline CDR1 reads SGDLS; CDR2 reads YYNGEE. The source of the sample is a study of blood T cell repertoires in COVID-19. Study as a whole: Whether acute or convalescent, the COVID-19 samples came from the United States, Italy and Spain. PBMCs, B-cell-depleted T cells, or T cells provided the cDNA or gDNA that made up the material.

The table came from immunoSEQ multiplex PCR; TCRdb's copy has only in-frame clones and leaves some out. Of 100,000 to 150,000 clones listed, more than 75% are singletons. This receptor was obtained from a human donor in a cohort sampled during active COVID-19. The sequencing input was peripheral blood. The V gene is TRBV9, the J gene TRBJ2-7, with 11 bases aligning to TRBD2. CDR3 sequence (DNA): TGTGCCAGCAGCTCAACGCATACACTAGCGGGAGTGTACGAGCAGTACTTC. Its translation: CASSSTHTLAGVYEQYF.